One and the same sample provided the 24 T cell receptor beta chains below, sequenced in a study of cytomegalovirus exposure and HLA in healthy donors (dated by TCRdb to the late 2010s). Libraries were built with the immunoSEQ multiplex PCR assay. For the multiplex PCR, a mixture combining 60 forward primers for TCR Vbeta segments and 13 reverse primers for TCR Jbeta segments was used. The source is immuneACCESS, and TCRdb retained only in-frame sequences with V and J called. Part of the clones is not carried over; for the studies checked, unresolved V genes explain less than half of this, and the remainder is unexplained. The table for this sample lists about 190,000 clones; more than 75% of them were counted only once. Clones ranked in the top ten supply about 1.2% of the sample. Specimen: PBMCs. Receptors originate from a man under 40 in good health and CMV-seronegative.

The chain is built from TRBV27 and TRBJ2-1; 12 nucleotides line up with TRBD2. The trim removed 0 bases at V and 1 base at J, leaving 7 bases unmatched. The germline gives CDR1 MNHEY, CDR2 SMNVEV (reference sequence). The CDR3 length is 19 residues. CDR3: CASSLSKASGRGSYNEQFF. The CDR3 region has the DNA TGTGCCAGCAGTTTATCGAAAGCTAGCGGGAGGGGTTCCTACAATGAGCAGTTCTTC.

J is TRBJ1-2 and V is TRBV6-6; perhaps TRBD1 as D (6 bases). The germline gives CDR1 MNHNY, CDR2 SVGAGI (reference sequence). The ends were cut back, 6 bases at V and 6 bases at J, with 11 bases in the middle. The CDR3 covers 12 residues. CDR3 residues: CASSPGGHGYTF. CDR3 bases: TGTGCCAGCAGCCCGGGGGGCCATGGCTACACCTTC.

This chain uses TRBV6-6 with TRBJ1-1, with unresolved D. V shed 8 bases and J shed 5 bases, with 9 bases lying between them. The CDR3 totals 11 residues. In germline, CDR1 is MNHNY, CDR2 SVGAGI (reference sequence). CDR3 in DNA: TGTGCCAGCTCCGGGAGGACTGAAGCTTTCTTT. Its translation is CASSGRTEAFF.

The chain combines TRBV10-3 with TRBJ2-4; a possible D gene is TRBD2 (5 bases). From germline, CDR1 is ENHRY and CDR2 SYGVKD. The CDR3 has 14 amino acids. V gave up 3 bases and J gave up 1 base, with 7 bases separating them. The CDR3 is CAISDGEAKNIQYF. CDR3 DNA sequence: TGTGCCATCAGTGATGGGGAGGCCAAAAACATTCAGTACTTC.

A single count supports this clone. A junction end diverges from the germline sequence, so it may reflect a read error. The chain combines TRBV7-7 with TRBJ2-5, with 7 bases lining up with TRBD1. This CDR3 region has 13 residues. From germline, CDR1 is SSHAT and CDR2 FNYEAQ (reference sequence). For the CDR3, the DNA is TGTGCTAGCAGCTTCGACAGGGACCAGACCCAGTACTTC. Its protein is CASSFDRDQTQYF.

The chain links TRBV6-6 to TRBJ2-7; 10 nucleotides line up with TRBD1. The CDR3 spans 14 residues. Germline-derived CDR1 and CDR2 are MNHNY and SVGAGI (reference sequence). The V gene end was trimmed by 7 bases and the J gene end by 2 bases; junction bases not matched to a gene: 5. The CDR3 spells CASNQDRGTYEQYF. The CDR3 DNA is TGTGCCAGCAACCAGGACAGGGGGACCTACGAGCAGTACTTC.

The chain employs TRBV28 and TRBJ2-7, with a weak D call TRBD1 (5 bases). The germline V and J ends were trimmed by 3 bases and 0 bases, with 12 bases remaining between them. Germline CDR1 reads MDHEN; CDR2 reads SYDVKM. The CDR3 is 15 amino acids. The CDR3 DNA follows: TGTGCCAGCAGTTTCCCCAAACAGGTCTCCTACGAGCAGTACTTC. Encoded protein: CASSFPKQVSYEQYF.

This CDR3 reads CASSLDRDRGRTEAFF. In DNA form, the CDR3 reads TGCGCCAGCAGCTTGGACCGGGACAGGGGGCGGACTGAAGCTTTCTTT. The V call is TRBV5-1, the J call TRBJ1-1, with 12 bases fitting TRBD1. CDR1 is SGHRS, CDR2 YFSETQ, per germline. V was clipped by 0 bases and J by 5 bases; unmatched bases: 5. The CDR3 sequence is 16 residues long.

The chain combines TRBV5-8 with TRBJ2-2; 8 positions agree with TRBD2. The ends lost 4 bases at V and 0 bases at J; junction bases unmatched: 5. The CDR3 runs 16 residues. CDR1 SGHTS and CDR2 YDEGEE come from the germline V gene. The CDR3 sequence: CASSRTSPSNTGELFF. Written as DNA, the CDR3 is TGTGCCAGCAGCCGGACTAGCCCCTCGAACACCGGGGAGCTGTTTTTT. Supplemented by reference TRBV5-8 and TRBJ2-2, the full variable domain reads EAGVTQSPTHLIKTRGQQATLRCSPISGHTSVYWYQQALGLGLQFLLWYDEGEERNRGNFPPRFSGRQFPNYSSELNVNALELEDSALYLCASSRTSPSNTGELFFGEGSRLTVL.

The V gene is TRBV28, the J gene TRBJ2-7, with 13 bases lining up with TRBD2. The J segment lost 2 bases and the V segment lost 6 bases, leaving 7 bases of the junction unmatched. Germline V gives CDR1 MDHEN, CDR2 SYDVKM. This CDR3 is built from 16 residues. The CDR3 DNA follows: TGTGCCAGCAGGGGCGGGACTAGCGGGATGACCTACGAGCAGTACTTC. This gives the protein CASRGGTSGMTYEQYF. Full variable domain (missing parts from reference TRBV28 and TRBJ2-7): DVKVTQSSRYLVKRTGEKVFLECVQDMDHENMFWYRQDPGLGLRLIYFSYDVKMKEKGDIPEGYSVSREKKERFSLILESASTNQTSMYLCASRGGTSGMTYEQYFGPGTRLTVT.

This clone has a single count. The chain carries TRBV7-9 and TRBJ2-1; TRBD2 agrees at 15 bases. J gave up 8 bases and V 1 base, and 12 bases lay outside the gene matches. CDR3 length: 19 amino acids. Germline loops: CDR1 SEHNR, CDR2 FQNEAQ (reference sequence). The CDR3 region is CASSLVVSWGLAGGDEQFF. The DNA for the CDR3 is TGTGCCAGCAGCTTAGTCGTAAGCTGGGGACTAGCGGGGGGAGATGAGCAGTTCTTC.

This chain joins TRBV27 and TRBJ1-3, with D hard to call. The CDR3 contains 15 residues. Germline CDR1 is MNHEY and CDR2 is SMNVEV (reference sequence). V lost 4 bases and J lost 0, with 10 bases in between. CDR3 nucleotides: TGTGCCAGCAGTTCGGTCGGGAGCTCTGGAAACACCATATATTTT. It yields the protein CASSSVGSSGNTIYF.

This rearrangement joins TRBV4-3 to TRBJ2-1, with a weak D call TRBD2 (5 bases). Per the germline V gene, CDR1 is LGHNA and CDR2 is YSLEER. This CDR3 comprises 14 residues. V lost 0 bases and J lost 10, with 13 bases in between. CDR3 nucleotides: TGCGCCAGCAGCCAAGATTATGAAGCGGTGGAGCAGTTCTTC. It translates to CASSQDYEAVEQFF.

The chain recombines TRBV6-1 with TRBJ2-1, with D tentatively TRBD1 (6 bases). V was clipped by 10 bases and J by 0 bases, with 16 bases between them. Germline CDR1 is MNHNS and CDR2 is SASEGT. The CDR3 length is 15 residues. The CDR3 bases are TGTGCCACTCAACAGGGCAAAAGCTCCTACAATGAGCAGTTCTTC. This codes for CATQQGKSSYNEQFF.

The rearrangement uses TRBV27 and TRBJ2-6; D may be TRBD1 (6 bases). Trimming removed 6 bases at V and 0 bases at J, with 12 bases between. The CDR3 length is 16 residues. Germline V lookup: CDR1 MNHEY, CDR2 SMNVEV (reference sequence). The CDR3 region is CASSTGFASGANVLTF. The CDR3 region has the DNA TGTGCCAGCAGCACAGGGTTCGCCTCTGGGGCCAACGTCCTGACTTTC.

With regard to this clone: This sample includes further DNA sequences coding for the same CDR3. This chain joins TRBV6-5 and TRBJ2-5; the D gene is possibly TRBD1 (6 bases). CDR3 size: 12 residues. Germline V gene lookup returns CDR1 MNHEY and CDR2 SVGAGI. V was cut by 6 bases and J by 4 bases, with 9 bases left in between. The CDR3 loop reads CASSRGGETQYF. The CDR3 DNA is TGTGCCAGCAGCAGGGGTGGAGAGACCCAGTACTTC.

This chain joins TRBV4-3 and TRBJ2-1, with a possible D match to TRBD1 (6 bases). V lost 3 bases, J lost 5 bases, and 17 bases lay in between. The CDR3 is 16 residues long. The germline V gene encodes CDR1 LGHNA and CDR2 YSLEER. The CDR3 DNA reads TGCGCCAGCAGCCATGGAACAGGGAAGTTAAACAATGAGCAGTTCTTC. This encodes CASSHGTGKLNNEQFF.

This clone was found once. The rearrangement uses TRBV2 and TRBJ2-2; the match to TRBD1 covers 7 bases. V lost 8 bases to trimming and J lost 5 bases; unmatched junction nucleotides: 8. Germline V gene sequence: CDR1 SNHLY, CDR2 FYNNEI. The CDR3 has 14 residues. The CDR3 nucleotides read TGTGCCAGCCAGGGGGACGGTGGGACCGGGGAGCTGTTTTTT. Protein product: CASQGDGGTGELFF.

This clone was found a few times. The rearrangement uses TRBV5-4 and TRBJ1-1; D remains ambiguous. The CDR3 consists of 13 residues. V was clipped by 0 bases and J by 4 bases, with 7 bases between them. Germline V gene sequence: CDR1 SGHNT, CDR2 YYREEE (reference sequence). DNA of the CDR3: TGTGCCAGCAGCTTGGGGGCCAGCACTGAAGCTTTCTTT. Protein sequence: CASSLGASTEAFF.

This clone was counted between two and nine times. The CDR3 DNA sequence: TGTGCCAGCAGTCCGGACTCGAGCTCCTACAATGAGCAGTTCTTC. Amino acids: CASSPDSSSYNEQFF. The chain combines TRBV27 with TRBJ2-1; tentative D call: TRBD2 (5 bases). The CDR3 consists of 15 residues. CDR1 is MNHEY, CDR2 SMNVEV, per germline (reference sequence). Trimming cost V 5 bases and J 0 bases, with 11 bases left between them.

This clone appeared once. The chain couples TRBV7-9 to TRBJ1-3, with TRBD1 matching over 8 bases. CDR1 and CDR2 from the germline V gene are SEHNR and FQNEAQ (reference sequence). The CDR3 extends over 15 amino acids. With 8 bases clipped from V and 0 bases from J, the junction kept 6 bases outside the gene matches. The CDR3 region is CASRTGGYSGNTIYF. Here the CDR3 DNA reads TGTGCCAGCCGAACAGGGGGTTACTCTGGAAACACCATATATTTT.

This CDR3 reads CASSLEMLVGQGGAKNIQYF. DNA for the CDR3: TGCGCCAGCAGCTTGGAAATGTTAGTCGGCCAGGGAGGGGCCAAAAACATTCAGTACTTC. The chain couples TRBV5-1 to TRBJ2-4, with 7 bases lining up with TRBD2. The CDR3 consists of 20 residues. The V and J ends lost 0 bases and 1 base, in that order; junction bases with no gene match: 16. CDR1 is SGHRS, CDR2 YFSETQ, per germline.

This clone has just a few counts. The chain employs TRBV7-8 and TRBJ2-2; D unclear. Germline values: CDR1 SGHVS, CDR2 FQNEAQ. CDR3 length equals 14 residues. V was trimmed by 3 bases and J by 4 bases, leaving 9 bases between them. The CDR3 region has the DNA TGTGCCAGCAGCTTCCAACAAAGCACCGGGGAGCTGTTTTTT. Its translation is CASSFQQSTGELFF.

The chain carries TRBV18 and TRBJ1-1; the D gene is possibly TRBD1 (6 bases). Germline V gives CDR1 KGHSH, CDR2 LQKENI. With 4 bases removed from V and 0 bases from J, the gap between germline ends came to 9 bases. This CDR3 is built from 14 residues. The CDR3 sequence: CASSQGGMNTEAFF. Here the CDR3 DNA reads TGTGCCAGCTCACAAGGGGGAATGAACACTGAAGCTTTCTTT.